The next 9 T cell receptor beta chains were all read from a single sample in a study of T cells in localized non-small cell lung cancer (dated by TCRdb to 2020 to 2022). The library was produced with the immunoSEQ multiplex PCR assay. What TCRdb holds here is the immuneACCESS table cut down to in-frame rearrangements. Part of the clones is not present; checked against another copy, under half of the missing clones reflect an unresolved V gene, and the others are unexplained. This sample comprises more than 45,000 clones, roughly 80% of them detected only once. The biggest ten clones account for less than 20% of the sample. The sample here was peripheral blood, taken before any cancer treatment. Source of these receptors: a man between 35 and 75 years old with stage I squamous cell lung carcinoma.

Of note for this clone: Mismatch with germline at one junction end may stem from a read error. This chain uses TRBV6-4 with TRBJ2-3; 12 bases align to TRBD2. The CDR3 spans 16 residues. Germline CDR1 MRHNA, CDR2 SNTAGT. CDR3 in amino acids: CASSDTSSGGADTQYF. CDR3 sequence (DNA): TGTGCCAGCAGTGACACCTCTAGCGGGGGGGCAGATACACAGTATTTT.

The J gene is TRBJ1-1, the V gene TRBV4-3; D remains unclear. Trimming stripped 1 base from V and 7 bases from J, with 19 bases between. Per the germline V gene, CDR1 is LGHNA and CDR2 is YSLEER. The CDR3 consists of 16 residues. CDR3 sequence reads: CASSQVFTVAVSEAFF. In DNA, the CDR3 is TGCGCCAGCAGCCAAGTTTTTACGGTGGCAGTAAGTGAAGCTTTCTTT.

V gene TRBV9 combines with J gene TRBJ2-5, with 7 bases fitting TRBD1. J lost 2 bases, V lost 0 bases, and 1 base had no gene match. CDR3 length equals 14 residues. Germline V gene data show CDR1 as SGDLS and CDR2 as YYNGEE. CDR3 sequence (DNA): TGTGCCAGCAGCGTAGAGGGGGCACAAGAGACCCAGTACTTC. It is translated as CASSVEGAQETQYF.

This clone was found a few times. The chain recombines TRBV5-1 with TRBJ2-5; TRBD2 is a possible D gene (5 bases). CDR3 length: 16 amino acids. Germline V gene data show CDR1 as SGHRS and CDR2 as YFSETQ. Trimming removed 3 bases from V and 4 bases from J, with 19 bases in between. The CDR3, as DNA: TGCGCCAGCAGCTCCCACATCTCCCGGGCGGGAGAGACCCAGTACTTC. Translating gives CASSSHISRAGETQYF. Full variable domain (rest looked up from reference TRBV5-1 and TRBJ2-5): KAGVTQTPRYLIKTRGQQVTLSCSPISGHRSVSWYQQTPGQGLQFLFEYFSETQRNKGNFPGRFSGRQFSNSRSEMNVSTLELGDSALYLCASSSHISRAGETQYFGPGTRLLVL.

CDR3 bases: TGTGCCAGCAGCCCCGGACTAGCAGGCACAGATACGCAGTATTTT. It translates to CASSPGLAGTDTQYF. The chain carries TRBV5-8 and TRBJ2-3, with 8 positions matching TRBD2. V gave up 4 bases and J gave up 1 base; unmatched junction bases: 5. The germline V gene has CDR1 SGHTS and CDR2 YDEGEE. CDR3 length equals 15 residues.

The J gene is TRBJ1-1, the V gene TRBV28; tentative D call: TRBD1 (5 bases). The CDR3 totals 14 residues. Trimming removed 8 bases from V and 2 bases from J, with 15 bases in between. Germline V CDR1 and CDR2: MDHEN, SYDVKM. In DNA form, the CDR3 reads TGTGCCAGCCATAAGGGAGGGGCCAACACTGAAGCTTTCTTT. This translates into CASHKGGANTEAFF.

The gene calls are TRBV7-3 and TRBJ2-1, with 9 bases identical to TRBD1. The germline CDR1 and CDR2 sequences are SGHTA and FQGTGA. The CDR3 totals 14 residues. V shed 2 bases, J shed 5 bases, and the junction held 1 base outside the gene matches. CDR3 protein: CASSLGTGNNEQFF. The CDR3 DNA reads as TGTGCCAGCAGCTTAGGGACAGGGAACAATGAGCAGTTCTTC.

This clone was seen just once. V gene TRBV5-6 combines with J gene TRBJ2-3, with 7 bases fitting TRBD1. The CDR3 extends over 15 amino acids. CDR1 is SGHDT, CDR2 YYEEEE, per germline. V shed 2 bases, J shed 0 bases, and the junction held 3 bases outside the gene matches. The CDR3 region is CASSLQGMSTDTQYF. The CDR3 coding sequence is TGTGCCAGCAGCTTACAGGGGATGAGCACAGATACGCAGTATTTT.

The chain combines TRBV27 with TRBJ1-1, with D unresolved. This CDR3 contains 15 residues. V was shortened by 3 bases and J by 5 bases, with 16 bases between the two germline ends. Per germline, CDR1 MNHEY and CDR2 SMNVEV (reference sequence). The CDR3 coding sequence is TGTGCCAGCAGTTTTGCATCCGCGGGGAGGACTGAAGCTTTCTTT. Its translation: CASSFASAGRTEAFF.